A selection of T cell receptor beta chains follows, all from one sample in a study of blood T cell repertoires in COVID-19. The method was immunoSEQ multiplex PCR; TCRdb's version includes in-frame clones alone and lacks a portion of them. The repertoire consists of tens of thousands of clones, with nearly 80% occurring once and the leading ten covering roughly 6.7%. The sample was peripheral blood. The receptors were sampled from a man aged 70-80 years with COVID-19, enrolled during active disease. The CDR3 runs from the conserved cysteine through the conserved F or W.

TRBJ2-7,TRBV18,CASSPPASSEQYF
TRBJ2-3,TRBV3-1/TRBV3-2,CASSQVQGRTDTQYF
TRBJ2-7,TRBV5-4,CASREGQGSGTYEQYF
TRBJ2-7,TRBV6-5,CASKAASTYEQYF
TRBJ2-7,TRBV20-1,CSASPSGSWGYEQYF
TRBJ1-1,TRBV5-1,CASSLTGMGTEAFF
TRBJ1-2,TRBV6-5,CASSYYGTTRGYTF
TRBJ2-7,TRBV4-3,CASSQDPAGGLEQYF
TRBJ2-7,TRBV6-5,CASSYRGQPTYEQYF
TRBJ2-1,TRBV7-9,CASSSVGGGTSRNEQFF
TRBJ1-1,TRBV12-5,CASGLRKGGFF
TRBJ2-7,TRBV27,CASSLWGNYEQYF
TRBJ2-2,TRBV5-1,CASSQDLGRELFF
TRBJ1-1,TRBV29-1,CSVRLRDTEAFF
TRBJ1-1,TRBV7-9,CASSFGSGLEAFF
TRBJ2-1,TRBV29-1,CSAPTGVNYNEQFF
TRBJ1-5,TRBV27,CASSRSTGGHRSNQPQHF
TRBJ2-6,TRBV7-2,CASRLTGGIYSGANVLTF
TRBJ2-2,TRBV7-2,CASSFTSGFVGELFF
TRBJ2-1,TRBV7-2,CASSSPGGAINEQFF
TRBJ2-7,TRBV19,CASSIVPGNEQYF
TRBJ2-5,TRBV5-8,CASSMTGAETQYF
TRBJ2-1,TRBV7-8,CASSGYRGSSYNEQFF
TRBJ2-7,TRBV11-2,CASSLGLSQVYEQYF
TRBJ2-2,TRBV7-2,CASSLHLAGVETGELFF
TRBJ1-1,TRBV7-9,CASSTYSLAEAFF
TRBJ2-3,TRBV2,CASSLQRGSTDTQYF
TRBJ2-7,TRBV5-4,CASSLDPGTYEQYF
TRBJ2-2,TRBV6-1,CASGARSLAGGNTGELFF
TRBJ2-1,TRBV7-6,CASSLEPSGRNSYNEQFF
TRBJ1-1,TRBV28,CASMGQSNTEAFF
TRBJ1-2,TRBV5-1,CASSMGQADYGYTF
TRBJ2-4,TRBV7-9,CASSGGELDALGNIQYF
TRBJ2-3,TRBV7-2,CASSPRVGTDTQYF
TRBJ1-1,TRBV3-1/TRBV3-2,CASSPIVNTEAFF
TRBJ1-1,TRBV7-8,CASSFDGGRPEAFF
TRBJ2-3,TRBV13,CASSLSGEGPDTQYF
TRBJ1-6,TRBV2,CASSERRGKNSPLHF
TRBJ2-6,TRBV5-1,CASSLGRTSGITGANVLTF
TRBJ2-3,TRBV7-3,CASSSRQAEVDTQYF
TRBJ2-1,TRBV19,CASSPGTFSLIYNEQFF
TRBJ1-4,TRBV19,CASSILRGGNEKLFF
TRBJ1-2,TRBV9,CASSGPPGDRVRYGYTF
TRBJ2-1,TRBV29-1,CSVGYHEGNEQFF
TRBJ1-3,TRBV5-1,CASRQGSTSGNTIYF
TRBJ2-3,TRBV29-1,CSVASTDTQYF